The next 29 T cell receptor beta chains were all read from a single sample in a study of T cell changes during pregnancy in multiple sclerosis. Sequencing was performed with immunoSEQ multiplex PCR; in TCRdb, only in-frame clones are kept and a portion is missing. The sample carries approximately 88,000 clones, about 94% recorded once. The sequencing here drew on peripheral blood, taken in the third trimester of pregnancy. These receptors came from a female donor with multiple sclerosis, enrolled in a pregnancy study.

The chain joins TRBV4-2 to TRBJ1-4; no reliable D call. V lost 1 base and J lost 0, with 9 bases in between. CDR3 size: 16 residues. Germline loops: CDR1 LGHNA, CDR2 YNFKEQ. CDR3 amino acids: CASSQVWEPTNEKLFF. As DNA, the CDR3 is TGTGCCAGCAGCCAAGTATGGGAGCCAACTAATGAAAAACTGTTTTTT.

In DNA form, the CDR3 reads TGTGCCAGCATCCTCGGACTAGTGGGCTCCTACAATGAGCAGTTCTTC. The encoded protein is CASILGLVGSYNEQFF. The chain couples TRBV5-6 to TRBJ2-1; the match to TRBD2 covers 7 bases. This CDR3 is built from 16 residues. Germline V gene lookup returns CDR1 SGHDT and CDR2 YYEEEE. Trimming cost V 6 bases and J 0 bases; bases outside gene matches: 9.

The gene calls are TRBV19 and TRBJ1-5; 8 nucleotides align to TRBD1. The V gene end was trimmed by 3 bases and the J gene end by 5 bases; junction bases not matched to a gene: 9. CDR1 and CDR2 (germline): LNHDA, SQIVND (reference sequence). The CDR3 is made up of 16 amino acids. CDR3 residues: CASSITGQGRYQPQHF. The CDR3 nucleotides are TGTGCCAGTAGTATTACTGGACAGGGCCGGTATCAGCCCCAGCATTTT.

This sequence joins TRBV21-1 and TRBJ1-1; the table's D call TRBD1 went unverified against the DNA. TRBV21-1 is classified as a pseudogene. The CDR3 is made up of 15 amino acids. The CDR3 here is CASSIRQAVNTEAFF. The CDR3 coding sequence is TGTGCCAGCAGCATTCGACAGGCGGTGAACACTGAAGCTTTCTTT.

The genes are TRBV4-1 and TRBJ2-1; no firm D call. CDR3 length: 14 residues. The V and J ends lost 0 bases and 4 bases respectively, with 7 bases between them. CDR1 MGHRA and CDR2 YSYEKL come from the germline V gene. CDR3 coding DNA: TGCGCCAGCAGCCAAGAATCCCCTTACAATGAGCAGTTCTTC. It specifies CASSQESPYNEQFF.

The V gene is TRBV6-5, the J gene TRBJ2-7, with 8 bases that match TRBD1. V dropped 4 bases and J dropped 5; count of bases not matched to a gene: 7. The CDR3 runs to 14 residues. Germline V gene lookup returns CDR1 MNHEY and CDR2 SVGAGI. The DNA of the CDR3 is TGTGCCAGCAGTTTCAATCTGGACAGGGACGAGCAGTACTTC. It specifies CASSFNLDRDEQYF.

This chain uses TRBV29-1 with TRBJ2-1, with TRBD2 matching 7 bases. Germline V lookup: CDR1 SQVTM, CDR2 ANQGSEA. CDR3 length: 12 residues. V lost 7 bases and J lost 4; bases outside the gene matches: 4. CDR3: CSGASGYNEQFF. The CDR3 nucleotides read TGCAGCGGGGCTAGCGGTTACAATGAGCAGTTCTTC.

In nucleotides, the CDR3 is TGTGCCAGCAGCTATCTCAGGGGAACCTCCGAGCAGTACTTC. Protein product: CASSYLRGTSEQYF. The chain combines TRBV5-6 with TRBJ2-7, with D possibly being TRBD1 (6 bases). The CDR3 runs to 14 residues. The germline gives CDR1 SGHDT, CDR2 YYEEEE. Trimming left V 3 bases short and J 6 bases short, with 16 bases between.

The rearrangement links TRBV5-6 to TRBJ1-5; D is ambiguous. Deletions cut 0 bases from V and 7 bases from J, with 14 bases between. The CDR3 covers 15 residues. Germline CDR1 and CDR2: SGHDT and YYEEEE. The chain's CDR3 is CASSLGSRVGQPQHF. The CDR3 region has the DNA TGTGCCAGCAGCTTGGGTTCGAGGGTAGGCCAGCCCCAGCATTTT.

V and J are TRBV18 and TRBJ2-7; 8 nucleotides align to TRBD2. Germline CDR1 reads KGHSH; CDR2 reads LQKENI. The V and J ends lost 4 bases and 7 bases, in that order; junction bases with no gene match: 12. The CDR3 length is 15 residues. CDR3 bases: TGTGCCAGCTCACGCCCGGGGGGGGATCTACGGGAGCAGTACTTC. Translating gives CASSRPGGDLREQYF.

This chain connects TRBV6-5 to TRBJ2-7, with 9 nucleotides matching TRBD1. The V segment lost 7 bases and the J segment 6 bases; nucleotides outside the gene matches: 10. The CDR3 runs to 14 residues. From germline, CDR1 is MNHEY and CDR2 SVGAGI. CDR3 nucleotide sequence: TGTGCCAGCATAGGGGGGACAGGGAAGCGCGAGCAGTACTTC. Protein product: CASIGGTGKREQYF.

As DNA, the CDR3 is TGTGCCAGCAGCCTGCTGAGAGGCTCCTACGAGCAGTACTTC. Translation: CASSLLRGSYEQYF. This chain joins TRBV28 and TRBJ2-7, with unresolved D. Germline V gene sequence: CDR1 MDHEN, CDR2 SYDVKM. The CDR3 is 14 residues long. V was shortened by 6 bases and J by 0 bases, with 12 bases between the two germline ends.

The J gene is TRBJ1-1, the V gene TRBV6-5; D is perhaps TRBD1 (6 bases). Trimming removed 6 bases at V and 0 bases at J, with 11 bases between. Germline V CDR1 and CDR2: MNHEY, SVGAGI. CDR3 length equals 14 residues. The CDR3 bases are TGTGCCAGCAGCTCGGGACACCTGAACACTGAAGCTTTCTTT. It translates to CASSSGHLNTEAFF.

This chain uses TRBV29-1 with TRBJ1-1; no firm D call. CDR3 length: 11 residues. Trimming cost V 5 bases and J 5 bases, with 9 bases left between them. Germline loops: CDR1 SQVTM, CDR2 ANQGSEA. The CDR3 sequence: CSVIAGTEAFF. CDR3 in DNA: TGCAGCGTTATCGCCGGTACTGAAGCTTTCTTT. Full variable domain (remainder filled in from reference TRBV29-1 and TRBJ1-1): SAVISQKPSRDICQRGTSLTIQCQVDSQVTMMFWYRQQPGQSLTLIATANQGSEATYESGFVIDKFPISRPNLTFSTLTVSNMSPEDSSIYLCSVIAGTEAFFGQGTRLTVV.

This clone has a single count. The CDR3 DNA follows: TGTGCCAGCAGTCCTACCGGGACTCCAGGCAAGCAGTACTTC. This gives the protein CASSPTGTPGKQYF. V and J are TRBV27 and TRBJ2-7, with D perhaps matching TRBD2 (6 bases). Germline lookup yields CDR1 MNHEY and CDR2 SMNVEV (reference sequence). The CDR3 spans 14 residues. Trimming cost V 5 bases and J 8 bases, with 19 bases left between them.

By share, this clone counts as medium-sized. The CDR3 is CASSDSGTNTGELFF. The DNA of the CDR3 is TGTGCCAGCAGTGACTCCGGGACGAACACCGGGGAGCTGTTTTTT. The chain links TRBV6-4 to TRBJ2-2, with D maybe TRBD2 (5 bases). Germline CDR1 is MRHNA and CDR2 is SNTAGT. Trimming left V 0 bases short and J 0 bases short, with 5 bases between. The CDR3 extends over 15 amino acids.

This clone was observed a few times. The gene calls are TRBV19 and TRBJ2-3, with D possibly matching TRBD2 (7 bases). The CDR3 totals 17 residues. V lost 6 bases, J lost 2 bases, and 21 bases lay in between. CDR1 and CDR2 (germline): LNHDA, SQIVND (reference sequence). The CDR3 is CASRTAGQTDVTDTQYF. In DNA form, the CDR3 reads TGTGCCAGTAGAACAGCGGGACAAACGGACGTCACAGATACGCAGTATTTT.

The genes are TRBV29-1 and TRBJ2-1, with 11 positions matching TRBD2. Per germline, CDR1 SQVTM and CDR2 ANQGSEA. The trim removed 6 bases at V and 8 bases at J, leaving 6 bases unmatched. The CDR3 spans 13 residues. The CDR3 coding sequence is TGCAGCGTGACTAGCGGGAATTTGGATGAGCAGTTCTTC. Protein: CSVTSGNLDEQFF.

The chain combines TRBV28 with TRBJ1-4; tentative D call: TRBD1 (6 bases). Deletions cut 6 bases from V and 8 bases from J, with 13 bases between. Germline CDR1 MDHEN, CDR2 SYDVKM. This CDR3 contains 13 residues. The CDR3 loop is CASSNQGNEKLFF. In DNA, the CDR3 is TGTGCCAGCAGCAATCAGGGGAACGAAAAACTGTTTTTT.

The chain recombines TRBV11-3 with TRBJ2-3, with D tentatively TRBD2 (5 bases). This CDR3 comprises 16 residues. Germline lookup yields CDR1 SGHNT and CDR2 YENEEA. V was shortened by 2 bases and J by 4 bases, with 16 bases between the two germline ends. The CDR3 DNA follows: TGTGCCAGCAGCTTAATGCTGGCTAGCATACCAGATACGCAGTATTTT. Translated: CASSLMLASIPDTQYF.

This clone was seen just once. The gene calls are TRBV5-1 and TRBJ1-1; no firm D call. Germline loops: CDR1 SGHRS, CDR2 YFSETQ. The CDR3 runs to 12 residues. Trimming removed 3 bases from V and 9 bases from J, with 12 bases in between. CDR3 in amino acids: CASSYGRDKAFF. CDR3 DNA sequence: TGCGCCAGCAGCTACGGACGGGATAAAGCTTTCTTT.

The chain joins TRBV15 to TRBJ2-2; 7 bases agree with TRBD1. The ends lost 2 bases at V and 0 bases at J; junction bases unmatched: 12. Germline CDR1 reads LNHNV; CDR2 reads YYDKDF (reference sequence). This CDR3 region has 19 residues. This CDR3 reads CATSRNLNWDSSNTGELFF. The DNA of the CDR3 is TGTGCCACCAGCAGAAACCTAAACTGGGACAGCTCGAACACCGGGGAGCTGTTTTTT.

The chain links TRBV10-1 to TRBJ2-7, with 10 bases identical to TRBD1. CDR1 is WNHNN and CDR2 is SYGVQD in the germline V gene (reference sequence). The J segment lost 5 bases and the V segment lost 5 bases, leaving 12 bases of the junction unmatched. CDR3 length: 16 amino acids. The CDR3 here is CASSCTGGQGRNEQYF. CDR3 nucleotide sequence: TGCGCCAGCAGTTGCACGGGGGGACAGGGGCGGAACGAGCAGTACTTC.

This sequence joins TRBV6-1 and TRBJ2-7, with D hard to call. From germline, CDR1 is MNHNS and CDR2 SASEGT. The CDR3 extends over 14 amino acids. V was clipped by 5 bases and J by 0 bases, with 11 bases between them. The CDR3 sequence is CASSMTQSSYEQYF. CDR3 sequence (DNA): TGTGCCAGCAGTATGACACAGAGCTCCTACGAGCAGTACTTC.

The chain has TRBV10-3 and TRBJ1-4; D gene unclear. The CDR3 contains 13 residues. CDR1 ENHRY and CDR2 SYGVKD come from the germline V gene. V gave up 6 bases and J gave up 8 bases, with 13 bases separating them. In DNA, the CDR3 is TGTGCCATCAGGGCTGCTCCGGAGGAAAAACTGTTTTTT. Its translation is CAIRAAPEEKLFF.

The V call is TRBV9, the J call TRBJ1-5; D is unclear. The CDR3 spans 14 residues. In germline, CDR1 is SGDLS, CDR2 YYNGEE. The V and J ends lost 4 bases and 4 bases respectively, with 12 bases between them. The DNA for the CDR3 is TGTGCCAGCAGCATGGGAGCGGGAAATCAGCCCCAGCATTTT. It yields the protein CASSMGAGNQPQHF.

V gene TRBV28 combines with J gene TRBJ2-7, with D hard to call. The germline gives CDR1 MDHEN, CDR2 SYDVKM. V lost 8 bases and J lost 0, with 8 bases in between. The CDR3 has 12 residues. CDR3 region: CASENNSYEQYF. The CDR3 nucleotides are TGTGCCAGCGAGAATAACTCCTACGAGCAGTACTTC. Full variable domain (remainder filled in from reference TRBV28 and TRBJ2-7): DVKVTQSSRYLVKRTGEKVFLECVQDMDHENMFWYRQDPGLGLRLIYFSYDVKMKEKGDIPEGYSVSREKKERFSLILESASTNQTSMYLCASENNSYEQYFGPGTRLTVT.

J is TRBJ2-1 and V is TRBV19; D perhaps matches TRBD2 (5 bases). V dropped 11 bases and J dropped 9 bases, with 17 bases sitting between them. The CDR3 is made up of 12 amino acids. Per germline, CDR1 LNHDA and CDR2 SQIVND (reference sequence). Here the CDR3 reads CAAKTKPGEQFF. The CDR3 nucleotides read TGTGCCGCTAAGACTAAACCGGGTGAGCAGTTCTTC.

The V and J genes are TRBV25-1 and TRBJ2-1; D might be TRBD2 (6 bases). V was shortened by 6 bases and J by 3 bases, with 12 bases between the two germline ends. The CDR3 consists of 14 residues. The V gene's germline CDR1 is MGHDK and CDR2 SYGVNS. CDR3 in amino acids: CASRGGGNYNEQFF. The CDR3 coding sequence is TGTGCCAGCAGGGGTGGGGGGAACTACAATGAGCAGTTCTTC.